This T cell receptor (beta chain) emerged from a study of monozygotic twins with inflammatory bowel disease. Following a re-call of the 5' RACE reads, TCRdb has one entry per CDR3 protein and lacks DNA. The clone table shows 200,000 to 250,000 distinct CDR3 sequences, with the ten largest holding around 1.5%. The CDR3 sequence is 16 residues long. The germline gives CDR1 MNHEY, CDR2 SVGAGI. The origin of this receptor is a human donor with ulcerative colitis or Crohn's disease, or a healthy co-twin of an affected twin (not recorded which). The chain has TRBV6-5 and TRBJ2-7; the TRBD1 assignment by TCRdb is unverifiable without DNA. The specimen was blood. The CDR3 is CASSYQAGATHYEQYF.